The clone carrying this T cell receptor (beta chain) was counted only a few times. The antigen remains unidentified. The entry originates in a study of T-cell memory formation after mild COVID-19. Background on the study: TCR clusters mostly belonged to single donors. Broader study findings: Proof of SARS-CoV-2 specificity was absent for the second-wave clones that crested on day 37. Contracting CD4+ clones lay largely in CM and EM, with CD8+ ones residing in EMRA.

The V end lost 6 bases, the J end lost 7 bases, and 10 bases lay between the germline ends. Germline loops: CDR1 MNHNS, CDR2 SASEGT. The CDR3 has 12 amino acids. TCRdb itself ran the 5' RACE reads through MiXCR, one entry per CDR3 protein. The sample has approximately 150,000 distinct CDR3 sequences; less than 20% are singletons. Input material: PBMCs or a T cell subset sorted from them (not recorded which). The V and J genes are TRBV6-1 and TRBJ2-1; no reliable D call. This clonotype originated in an adult woman who had mild COVID-19 (a few samples of this study predate the infection). Cell type and time point are not known. The CDR3 sequence: CASRARWNEQFF. CDR3 coding DNA: TGTGCCAGCAGGGCTAGATGGAATGAGCAGTTCTTC.